This is a list of T cell receptor beta chains from one sample in a study of blood T cell repertoires in COVID-19. TCRdb's table, derived via immunoSEQ multiplex PCR, lists solely in-frame clones and lacks some. This table holds some 160,000 clones, about 83% found once. Input material: peripheral blood. These receptors originate from a woman in her 70s with COVID-19, enrolled during active disease. Each CDR3 is given with its conserved first and last residue. Each record gives: clone size, J gene, V gene, D gene, CDR3 protein, CDR3 DNA. The D gene is left open where the match is weak. For some rows the clone size is stated as once, few or many, or as a class when expanded; others skip it.

>once|TRBJ1-1|TRBV5-5|TRBD1
CASSSRDRGGTEAFF
TGTGCCAGCAGCTCCCGGGACAGGGGAGGAACTGAAGCTTTCTTT
>.|TRBJ2-7|TRBV11-2|TRBD1
CASSYTGTGAIIYEQYF
TGTGCCAGCAGCTATACGGGTACAGGGGCAATTATTTACGAGCAGTACTTC
>.|TRBJ2-1|TRBV6-1|.
CASSEPAWGSSYNEQFF
TGTGCCAGCAGTGAGCCAGCTTGGGGCAGCTCCTACAATGAGCAGTTCTTC
>.|TRBJ2-5|TRBV5-4|TRBD1
CASSLRQGNQETQYF
TGTGCCAGCAGCCTGCGACAGGGAAATCAAGAGACCCAGTACTTC
>.|TRBJ1-5|TRBV28|.
CASSQIMAGQPQHF
TGTGCCAGCAGCCAGATTATGGCGGGTCAGCCCCAGCATTTT
>.|TRBJ1-5|TRBV3-1/TRBV3-2|TRBD1
CASSDGQGFLPQHF
TGTGCCAGCAGCGACGGACAGGGTTTTTTGCCCCAGCATTTT
>.|TRBJ2-5|TRBV14|.
CASSQDWQDQETQYF
TGTGCCAGCAGCCAAGATTGGCAGGACCAAGAGACCCAGTACTTC
>.|TRBJ2-5|TRBV20-1|.
CSAITRETQYF
TGCAGTGCTATAACTCGAGAGACCCAGTACTTC
>.|TRBJ2-1|TRBV28|.
CASTGSYNEQFF
TGTGCCAGCACCGGGTCCTACAATGAGCAGTTCTTC
>.|TRBJ2-1|TRBV5-1|TRBD1
CASSADRGPYNEQFF
TGCGCCAGCAGCGCCGACAGGGGGCCTTACAATGAGCAGTTCTTC
>.|TRBJ1-4|TRBV28|TRBD1
CASSSHTGTVRANEKLFF
TGTGCCAGCAGTTCCCATACCGGGACAGTTAGGGCTAATGAAAAACTGTTTTTT
>.|TRBJ2-7|TRBV5-1|TRBD1
CASSLTLTGGAYEQYF
TGCGCCAGCAGCTTGACTTTGACAGGGGGCGCCTACGAGCAGTACTTC
>once|TRBJ1-5|TRBV18|.
CASSTTNQPQHF
TGTGCCAGCTCAACAACAAATCAGCCCCAGCATTTT
>.|TRBJ1-2|TRBV15|TRBD1
CATSRGGTGDLYGYTF
TGTGCCACCAGCAGAGGGGGGACAGGGGACCTCTATGGCTACACCTTC
>few|TRBJ1-6|TRBV11-2|.
CASSPRESYNSPLHF
TGTGCCAGCAGCCCCAGGGAATCCTATAATTCACCCCTCCACTTT
>.|TRBJ1-2|TRBV18|.
CASSPSPGHNGYTF
TGTGCCAGCTCACCATCCCCGGGACACAATGGCTACACCTTC
>.|TRBJ1-1|TRBV25-1|.
CASSEWTATEAFF
TGTGCCAGCAGTGAATGGACAGCCACTGAAGCTTTCTTT
>.|TRBJ1-2|TRBV21-1|.
CASSKPGDWANYGYTF
TGTGCCAGCAGCAAACCCGGGGACTGGGCTAACTATGGCTACACCTTC
>.|TRBJ2-3|TRBV7-2|.
CASGGGAGVFDSQYF
TGTGCCAGCGGCGGAGGGGCAGGTGTATTTGACTCGCAGTATTTT
>few|TRBJ2-7|TRBV11-2|.
CASSKIPYEQYF
TGTGCCAGCAGCAAAATCCCGTACGAGCAGTACTTC
>few|TRBJ2-7|TRBV2|TRBD2
CASTPGTKQYEQYF
TGTGCCAGCACCCCCGGGACTAAACAATACGAGCAGTACTTC
>.|TRBJ1-2|TRBV5-1|TRBD1
CASSLAGTGYGYTF
TGCGCCAGCAGCTTGGCCGGGACAGGCTATGGCTACACCTTC
>.|TRBJ1-3|TRBV30|.
CAWSVLGGNTIYF
TGTGCCTGGAGTGTACTCGGTGGAAACACCATATATTTT
>few|TRBJ2-1|TRBV19|TRBD2
CASSIEASGEYNEQFF
TGTGCCAGTAGTATAGAAGCTAGCGGGGAGTACAATGAGCAGTTCTTC
>.|TRBJ2-3|TRBV11-2|TRBD2
CASSSVMGGGDTQYF
TGTGCCAGCAGCTCAGTCATGGGGGGAGGGGATACGCAGTATTTT
>.|TRBJ2-4|TRBV19|TRBD1
CASSIPLTGAKNIQYF
TGTGCCAGTAGTATCCCCCTGACAGGGGCCAAAAACATTCAGTACTTC
>.|TRBJ1-4|TRBV28|TRBD1
CASSFLQGGGEKLFF
TGTGCCAGCAGTTTCCTACAGGGGGGGGGTGAAAAACTGTTTTTT
>once|TRBJ1-3|TRBV7-3|TRBD1
CASSSTGSGNTIYF
TGTGCCAGCAGCTCGACAGGGTCTGGAAACACCATATATTTT
>once|TRBJ1-5|TRBV7-2|.
CASSFNSNQPQHF
TGTGCCAGCAGCTTTAATAGCAATCAGCCCCAGCATTTT
>.|TRBJ1-6|TRBV30|.
CAWSVGQGQSPLHF
TGTGCCTGGAGTGTAGGGCAGGGTCAATCACCCCTCCACTTT
>few|TRBJ1-2|TRBV3-1/TRBV3-2|TRBD1
CASSQVSTTGNYGYTF
TGTGCCAGCAGCCAAGTATCTACGACAGGGAACTATGGCTACACCTTC
>.|TRBJ1-1|TRBV16|.
CASSQSGDRTEAFF
TGTGCCAGCAGCCAATCAGGGGATCGGACTGAAGCTTTCTTT
>.|TRBJ1-5|TRBV28|.
CASSPSQGRSQPQHF
TGTGCCAGCAGTCCATCACAGGGTCGGTCTCAGCCCCAGCATTTT
>.|TRBJ1-4|TRBV30|.
CAWSVVYGKTTNEKLFF
TGTGCCTGGAGTGTTGTGTACGGGAAAACAACTAATGAAAAACTGTTTTTT
>.|TRBJ2-1|TRBV3-1/TRBV3-2|TRBD1
CASSQDWTGFNEQFF
TGTGCCAGCAGCCAAGACTGGACAGGCTTCAATGAGCAGTTCTTC
>.|TRBJ2-3|TRBV5-1|.
CASSLDAGFSTDTQYF
TGCGCCAGCAGCTTGGATGCGGGGTTTAGCACAGATACGCAGTATTTT
>.|TRBJ1-1|TRBV30|.
CAWSVQPNTEAFF
TGTGCCTGGAGTGTACAGCCCAACACTGAAGCTTTCTTT
>.|TRBJ1-2|TRBV30|.
CARSVGRGYGYTF
TGTGCCCGGAGTGTCGGCAGGGGCTATGGCTACACCTTC
>few|TRBJ1-1|TRBV28|.
CASSPEFRRVNTEAFF
TGTGCCAGCAGCCCGGAATTCAGGAGGGTGAACACTGAAGCTTTCTTT
>.|TRBJ1-1|TRBV4-1|.
CASRSGGQNTEAFF
TGCGCCAGCAGGAGCGGGGGACAGAACACTGAAGCTTTCTTT
>.|TRBJ2-1|TRBV3-1/TRBV3-2|TRBD2
CASSQTGTSGSEQFF
TGTGCCAGCAGCCAGACCGGGACTAGTGGTAGCGAGCAGTTCTTC
>.|TRBJ1-2|TRBV2|.
CARRVVLPLNYGYTF
TGTGCCAGAAGAGTAGTCCTACCCCTCAACTATGGCTACACCTTC
>.|TRBJ2-5|TRBV6-5|TRBD1
CASQGQGFLETQYF
TGTGCCAGCCAAGGACAGGGGTTTTTGGAGACCCAGTACTTC
>.|TRBJ2-2|TRBV5-8|.
CASRTSPAGELFF
TGTGCCAGCAGGACATCTCCGGCTGGGGAGCTGTTTTTT
>once|TRBJ2-1|TRBV30|.
CAWGPFNEQFF
TGTGCCTGGGGACCGTTCAATGAGCAGTTCTTC
>.|TRBJ1-5|TRBV29-1|TRBD1
CSVRDRRDQPQHF
TGCAGCGTTCGGGACAGGCGAGATCAGCCCCAGCATTTT
>.|TRBJ1-4|TRBV28|.
CASSYREKLFF
TGTGCCAGCAGTTACAGGGAAAAACTGTTTTTT
>.|TRBJ1-2|TRBV5-1|.
CASSTDRNYGYTF
TGCGCCAGCAGCACCGACAGGAACTATGGCTACACCTTC
>.|TRBJ1-1|TRBV29-1|.
CSVQTGSEAFF
TGCAGCGTTCAGACAGGCTCTGAAGCTTTCTTT
>.|TRBJ2-1|TRBV28|TRBD2
CASSGGERVHNEQFF
TGTGCCAGCAGCGGGGGGGAGCGGGTACACAATGAGCAGTTCTTC
>.|TRBJ2-7|TRBV29-1|.
CSVTLSYEQYF
TGCAGCGTGACACTCTCCTACGAGCAGTACTTC
>once|TRBJ1-2|TRBV25-1|TRBD1
CASSDFGGTGENYGYTF
TGTGCCAGCAGTGATTTCGGCGGGACAGGGGAAAACTATGGCTACACCTTC
>.|TRBJ2-5|TRBV6-1|TRBD2
CASSEAGGGGSETQYF
TGTGCCAGCAGTGAAGCCGGCGGGGGGGGAAGTGAGACCCAGTACTTC
>.|TRBJ1-1|TRBV7-7|.
CASSRNRVWTKNTEAFF
TGTGCCAGCAGCCGGAACAGGGTTTGGACCAAGAACACTGAAGCTTTCTTT
>.|TRBJ1-1|TRBV6-5|.
CASRREIDTEAFF
TGTGCCAGCAGGAGGGAGATAGACACTGAAGCTTTCTTT